These 15 T cell receptor beta chains came from one sample sequenced in a study of blood T cell repertoires in COVID-19. Libraries were prepared by immunoSEQ multiplex PCR; TCRdb keeps only in-frame clonotypes and omits some of them. This repertoire shows approximately 190,000 clones, roughly 87% found once; its top ten account for roughly 7.1%. The sample was peripheral blood. The receptors here all came from a woman aged 60 to 75 with COVID-19, enrolled during active disease.

CDR3 DNA: TGTGCCAGCAGGGGACAGGGGGTGTCTGGAAACACCATATATTTT. Protein product: CASRGQGVSGNTIYF. The V call is TRBV6-5, the J call TRBJ1-3; TRBD1 matches at 11 bases. This CDR3 has 15 residues. Germline CDR1 is MNHEY and CDR2 is SVGAGI. J was trimmed by 1 base and V by 6 bases; bases with no gene match: 2.

This chain joins TRBV5-6 and TRBJ2-3; D is possibly TRBD2 (6 bases). Germline V gene sequence: CDR1 SGHDT, CDR2 YYEEEE. The V end lost 4 bases, the J end lost 3 bases, and 18 bases lay between the germline ends. The CDR3 extends over 16 amino acids. This CDR3 reads CASSPGGPWKTDTQYF. CDR3 nucleotide sequence: TGTGCCAGCAGCCCCGGAGGGCCTTGGAAGACAGATACGCAGTATTTT.

The V call is TRBV7-9, the J call TRBJ2-5; D uncertain. Trimming removed 2 bases from V and 7 bases from J, with 17 bases in between. This CDR3 region has 15 residues. CDR1 and CDR2 (germline): SEHNR, FQNEAQ (reference sequence). The CDR3 loop is CASSLSGLDGATQYF. CDR3 DNA: TGTGCCAGCAGCTTATCTGGGTTAGACGGAGCGACCCAGTACTTC. The variable domain in full, completed from reference TRBV7-9 and TRBJ2-5, reads DTGVSQNPRHKITKRGQNVTFRCDPISEHNRLYWYRQTLGQGPEFLTYFQNEAQLEKSRLLSDRFSAERPKGSFSTLEIQRTEQGDSAMYLCASSLSGLDGATQYFGPGTRLLVL.

This chain connects TRBV18 to TRBJ2-1; TRBD2 agrees at 11 bases. Per the germline V gene, CDR1 is KGHSH and CDR2 is LQKENI. The CDR3 has 15 amino acids. Trimming removed 0 bases from V and 8 bases from J; junction bases left unmatched: 3. The CDR3 DNA sequence: TGTGCCAGCTCACCACCCCTAGCGGGAGGTCATGAGCAGTTCTTC. Translation gives CASSPPLAGGHEQFF. Together with reference TRBV18 and TRBJ2-1, the CDR3 gives the full variable domain: NAGVMQNPRHLVRRRGQEARLRCSPMKGHSHVYWYRQLPEEGLKFMVYLQKENIIDESGMPKERFSAEFPKEGPSILRIQQVVRGDSAAYFCASSPPLAGGHEQFFGPGTRLTVL.

This chain uses TRBV5-5 with TRBJ2-7, with 10 bases lining up with TRBD2. CDR1 is SGHKS and CDR2 is YYEKEE in the germline V gene (reference sequence). The CDR3 loop spans 15 amino acids. The junction had 5 bases not matched to a gene; V was cut back by 0 bases and J by 5 bases. The DNA of the CDR3 is TGTGCCAGCAGCTTGGGCGGGACTAGCGCCCACGAGCAGTACTTC. Translation: CASSLGGTSAHEQYF.

V gene TRBV7-2 combines with J gene TRBJ2-2; D is possibly TRBD2 (7 bases). CDR1 is SGHTA and CDR2 is FQGNSA in the germline V gene. This CDR3 comprises 12 residues. Between the trimmed V and J ends, which lost 8 bases and 4 bases, there was a span of 8 bases. DNA of the CDR3: TGTGCCAGCGGGGGGGCCACCGGGGAGCTGTTTTTT. The encoded protein is CASGGATGELFF.

This chain connects TRBV25-1 to TRBJ2-1; 13 nucleotides line up with TRBD2. This CDR3 spans 16 amino acids. V dropped 3 bases and J dropped 9; count of bases not matched to a gene: 8. In germline, CDR1 is MGHDK, CDR2 SYGVNS. Written as DNA, the CDR3 is TGTGCCAGCAGTGAGCCACTAGCGGGAGGGAGGGCTGAGCAGTTCTTC. Amino acids: CASSEPLAGGRAEQFF.

The chain recombines TRBV6-5 with TRBJ1-5; D uncertain. The germline V gene encodes CDR1 MNHEY and CDR2 SVGAGI. The CDR3 has 15 amino acids. V shed 8 bases and J shed 0 bases, with 14 bases lying between them. This chain's CDR3 is CASSARRGSNQPQHF. The CDR3 coding sequence is TGTGCCAGCTCCGCCCGCCGGGGTAGCAATCAGCCCCAGCATTTT.

The gene calls are TRBV4-3 and TRBJ2-2, with 8 nucleotides matching TRBD1. The CDR3 has 16 residues. Per the germline V gene, CDR1 is LGHNA and CDR2 is YSLEER. Losses at the gene ends were 4 bases for V and 1 base for J; bases not matched to a gene: 5. CDR3 amino acids: CASSRIGTGNTGELFF. CDR3 bases: TGCGCCAGCAGCCGAATAGGGACAGGGAACACCGGGGAGCTGTTTTTT.

This chain joins TRBV27 and TRBJ1-2; tentative D call: TRBD1 (5 bases). The CDR3 runs 14 residues. Looked up from germline, CDR1 is MNHEY and CDR2 is SMNVEV (reference sequence). Deletions cut 2 bases from V and 3 bases from J, with 10 bases between. In DNA form, the CDR3 reads TGTGCCAGCAGTTTAACGGCAGGGTACTATGGCTACACCTTC. It is translated as CASSLTAGYYGYTF.

The CDR3 DNA reads as TGCGCCAGCAGCTGGCCCGGGGAGACCCAGTACTTC. Amino acids: CASSWPGETQYF. V usage is TRBV5-1 and J usage is TRBJ2-5; no firm D call. The CDR3 has 12 residues. V was clipped by 3 bases and J by 5 bases, with 8 bases between them. The germline CDR1 and CDR2 sequences are SGHRS and YFSETQ.

There are a few counts of this clone. V is TRBV2 and J is TRBJ2-1; 14 bases map to TRBD2. J was trimmed by 9 bases and V by 9 bases; bases with no gene match: 7. This CDR3 spans 14 amino acids. Per the germline V gene, CDR1 is SNHLY and CDR2 is FYNNEI. The CDR3 coding sequence is TGTGCCAGTAAGACTAGCGGGGGGGCGGTTGAGCAGTTCTTC. It yields the protein CASKTSGGAVEQFF.

The chain is built from TRBV20-1 and TRBJ1-5; 7 nucleotides match TRBD1. There are 14 residues in the CDR3. V was clipped by 3 bases and J by 2 bases; unmatched bases: 4. Germline CDR1 is DFQATT and CDR2 is SNEGSKA (reference sequence). CDR3 residues: CSASVGTGNQPQHF. CDR3 in DNA: TGCAGTGCTAGTGTAGGGACAGGCAATCAGCCCCAGCATTTT.

The chain links TRBV25-1 to TRBJ2-3, with 13 bases identical to TRBD2. Germline V gene lookup returns CDR1 MGHDK and CDR2 SYGVNS. The CDR3 sequence is 16 residues long. With 6 bases clipped from V and 4 bases from J, the junction kept 7 bases outside the gene matches. The CDR3 spells CASSAGLAGPADTQYF. CDR3 coding DNA: TGTGCCAGCAGCGCGGGACTAGCGGGACCCGCAGATACGCAGTATTTT.

There are a few counts of this clone. The chain uses TRBV7-8 and TRBJ2-7; 8 nucleotides align to TRBD1. Trimming removed 4 bases from V and 2 bases from J; junction bases left unmatched: 7. From germline, CDR1 is SGHVS and CDR2 FQNEAQ. This CDR3 is built from 15 residues. CDR3 sequence: CASSSGTGNTYEQYF. The CDR3 DNA reads TGTGCCAGCAGCTCCGGGACAGGTAACACCTACGAGCAGTACTTC. Supplemented by reference TRBV7-8 and TRBJ2-7, the full variable domain reads GAGVSQSPRYKVAKRGQDVALRCDPISGHVSLFWYQQALGQGPEFLTYFQNEAQLDKSGLPSDRFFAERPEGSVSTLKIQRTQQEDSAVYLCASSSGTGNTYEQYFGPGTRLTVT.